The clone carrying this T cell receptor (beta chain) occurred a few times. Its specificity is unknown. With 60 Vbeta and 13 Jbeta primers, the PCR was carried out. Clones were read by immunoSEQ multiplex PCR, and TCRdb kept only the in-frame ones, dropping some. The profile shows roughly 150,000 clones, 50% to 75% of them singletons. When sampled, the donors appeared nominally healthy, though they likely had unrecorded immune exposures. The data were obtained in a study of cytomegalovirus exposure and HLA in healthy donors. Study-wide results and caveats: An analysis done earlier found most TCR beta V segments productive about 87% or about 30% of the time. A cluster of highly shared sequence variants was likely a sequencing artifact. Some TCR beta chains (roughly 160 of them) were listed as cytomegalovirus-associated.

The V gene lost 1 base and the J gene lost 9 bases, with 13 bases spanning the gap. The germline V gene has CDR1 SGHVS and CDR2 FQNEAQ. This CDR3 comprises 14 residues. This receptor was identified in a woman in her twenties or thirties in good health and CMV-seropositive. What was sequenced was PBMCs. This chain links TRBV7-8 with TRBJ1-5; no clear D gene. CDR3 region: CASSLDGWGGPQHF. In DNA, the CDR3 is TGTGCCAGCAGCTTAGACGGTTGGGGAGGGCCCCAGCATTTT.